A selection of T cell receptor beta chains follows, all from one sample in a study of molecular identifiers for immune sequencing clone quantification. TCRdb recomputed calls from the PCR reads with MiXCR, one row per CDR3 protein. The data show 70,000 to 90,000 distinct CDR3 sequences, with around a fifth seen just once and more than 0.85% held by the top ten. The sequenced sample consisted of naive CD8+ T cells from blood, with Jurkat cell RNA spiked in. The source of these receptors is a human donor in good health. Some libraries in this study had Jurkat cell RNA spiked in. Both conserved end residues are part of each CDR3. A D gene is named only where the DNA matches it firmly. Expanded clones get a size class; other rows say once, few or many, or leave the size out.

D: -
V: TRBV11-2
size: few
J: TRBJ2-1
DNA: TGTGCCAGCAGCTTAGAAGTCCCCCGGAACAATGAGCAGTTCTTC
CDR3: CASSLEVPRNNEQFF

D: TRBD2
V: TRBV5-1
size: few
J: TRBJ2-3
DNA: TGCGCCAGCAGCTTGGAGTTCGGGGGGGCTAGGGATACGCAGTATTTT
CDR3: CASSLEFGGARDTQYF

D: -
V: TRBV19
size: -
J: TRBJ2-7
DNA: TGTGCCAGTAGTAACGGGGCGAGGGGCACTCGGGAGCAGCACTTC
CDR3: CASSNGARGTREQHF

D: -
V: TRBV5-4
size: -
J: TRBJ2-1
DNA: TGTGCCAGCAGCTTTAAGGGGGAGGATATTGAGCAGTTCTTC
CDR3: CASSFKGEDIEQFF

D: TRBD1
V: TRBV7-9
size: many
J: TRBJ2-7
DNA: TGTGCCAGCAGCTCGCCAGGGACAGGGAACTACGAGCAGTACTTC
CDR3: CASSSPGTGNYEQYF

D: TRBD2
V: TRBV10-1
size: -
J: TRBJ2-3
DNA: TGCGCCAGCAGTGAGACGACTAGCGGGGGCTCGCAGTATTTT
CDR3: CASSETTSGGSQYF

D: -
V: TRBV19
size: many
J: TRBJ2-7
DNA: TGTGCCAGTAGTCTCGGGACGGAGCAGTACTTC
CDR3: CASSLGTEQYF

D: -
V: TRBV6-1
size: few
J: TRBJ1-4
DNA: TGTGCCAGCGCCTCCGGTCTATTTAATGAAAAACTGTTTTTT
CDR3: CASASGLFNEKLFF

D: TRBD2
V: TRBV5-6
size: many
J: TRBJ2-3
DNA: TGTGCCAGCAGCTTGTTTGGTAGCGGGGGCACAGATACGCAGTATTTT
CDR3: CASSLFGSGGTDTQYF

D: -
V: TRBV10-2
size: many
J: TRBJ2-1
DNA: TGCGCCAGCAGTGACCTCTCCAATGAGCAGTTCTTC
CDR3: CASSDLSNEQFF

D: TRBD1
V: TRBV27
size: -
J: TRBJ2-7
DNA: TGTGCCAGCAGTTTGTCAGGGGGATACGAGCAGTACTTC
CDR3: CASSLSGGYEQYF

D: TRBD1
V: TRBV4-1
size: many
J: TRBJ2-5
DNA: TGCGCCAGCAGCCAATCAGACAGGGAACAAGAGACCCAGTACTTC
CDR3: CASSQSDREQETQYF

D: -
V: TRBV30
size: many
J: TRBJ2-2
DNA: TGTGCCTGGAGTGCCTATAACCCGTCCGGGGAGCTGTTTTTT
CDR3: CAWSAYNPSGELFF

D: -
V: TRBV5-1
size: many
J: TRBJ2-3
DNA: TGCGCCAGCAGCTTGGAAAGGCGCACAGATACGCAGTATTTT
CDR3: CASSLERRTDTQYF

D: -
V: TRBV2
size: many
J: TRBJ2-7
DNA: TGTGCCAGCGGGGACTCCTACGAGCAGTACTTC
CDR3: CASGDSYEQYF

D: TRBD2
V: TRBV12-3/TRBV12-4
size: many
J: TRBJ2-3
DNA: TGTGCCAGCAGTCCTAAATTCGGGGGACTAGCAACAGATACGCAGTATTTT
CDR3: CASSPKFGGLATDTQYF

D: -
V: TRBV5-5
size: -
J: TRBJ1-2
DNA: TGTGCCAGCAGCTTGGTCAGGGCCGGTGGCTACACCTTC
CDR3: CASSLVRAGGYTF

D: -
V: TRBV4-3
size: many
J: TRBJ2-6
DNA: TGCGCCAGCAGCCAAGATTGGGGATTCTCTGGGGCCAACGTCCTGACTTTC
CDR3: CASSQDWGFSGANVLTF

D: TRBD1
V: TRBV13
size: -
J: TRBJ1-5
DNA: TGTGCCAGCAGCCTAACACAGGGGGGGGTAGGTCAGCCCCAGCATTTT
CDR3: CASSLTQGGVGQPQHF

D: -
V: TRBV25-1
size: many
J: TRBJ2-3
DNA: TGTGCCAGCAGTCAAATCCGACAGGCGGGCGCAGATACGCAGTATTTT
CDR3: CASSQIRQAGADTQYF

D: -
V: TRBV3-1
size: many
J: TRBJ1-2
DNA: TGTGCCAGCAGCGCAGGAACAGGGAGCTATGGCTACACCTTC
CDR3: CASSAGTGSYGYTF

D: -
V: TRBV27
size: many
J: TRBJ1-4
DNA: TGTGCCAGCAGTTTACTTGTTACAGGGACGCCAACTAATGAAAAACTGTTTTTT
CDR3: CASSLLVTGTPTNEKLFF

D: -
V: TRBV29-1
size: many
J: TRBJ2-7
DNA: TGCAGCGTTGAAGATCTTCAGGGGCAACCCTACGAGCAGTACTTC
CDR3: CSVEDLQGQPYEQYF

D: -
V: TRBV2
size: -
J: TRBJ2-3
DNA: TGTGCCAGCAGCGACGTCTCCAGGGGAGACACAGATACGCAGTATTTT
CDR3: CASSDVSRGDTDTQYF

D: TRBD2
V: TRBV28
size: many
J: TRBJ2-5
DNA: TGTGCCAGCAGTCCCCCGGGACTAGTAACGGCAGAGACCCAGTACTTC
CDR3: CASSPPGLVTAETQYF

D: -
V: TRBV19
size: many
J: TRBJ1-1
DNA: TGTGCCAGTAGTATTTGGGGGGGTACTGAAGCTTTCTTT
CDR3: CASSIWGGTEAFF

D: TRBD2
V: TRBV29-1
size: -
J: TRBJ2-3
DNA: TGCAGCGTTGATATCTTGGCGGGAGGAACAGATACGCGGTATTTT
CDR3: CSVDILAGGTDTRYF

D: TRBD2
V: TRBV4-1
size: few
J: TRBJ2-3
DNA: TGCGCCAGCAGCCAAGAAGGGACTAGCGGGATAGATACGCAGTATTTT
CDR3: CASSQEGTSGIDTQYF

D: -
V: TRBV11-2
size: -
J: TRBJ1-1
DNA: TGTGCCAGCAGCTTACCGCAACCTGAAGCTTTCTTT
CDR3: CASSLPQPEAFF

D: -
V: TRBV12-3/TRBV12-4
size: many
J: TRBJ1-6
DNA: TGTGCCAGCAGCCCCGCGGGGGTCCATTCACCCCTCCACTTT
CDR3: CASSPAGVHSPLHF

D: -
V: TRBV5-5
size: many
J: TRBJ2-7
DNA: TGTGCCAGCAGCTTGGGGGGCCCACCCTACGAGCAGTACTTC
CDR3: CASSLGGPPYEQYF

D: -
V: TRBV9
size: many
J: TRBJ2-7
DNA: TGTGCCAGCAGCCCGGGAGAGAGAGGGTACGAGCAGTACTTC
CDR3: CASSPGERGYEQYF

D: TRBD1
V: TRBV5-6
size: many
J: TRBJ1-1
DNA: TGTGCCAGCAGCCAAAACCCGACAGGGGTTGTTTTCTTT
CDR3: CASSQNPTGVVFF

D: -
V: TRBV4-1
size: many
J: TRBJ2-3
DNA: TGCGCCAGCAGCCTGAATCAGAGAGATACGCAGTATTTT
CDR3: CASSLNQRDTQYF

D: -
V: TRBV5-1
size: many
J: TRBJ1-1
DNA: TGCGCCAGCAGCTTGACAGGCATCGGGGAGGCTTTCTTT
CDR3: CASSLTGIGEAFF

D: -
V: TRBV20-1
size: -
J: TRBJ2-1
DNA: TGCGGTGCCCGGACTATCTACAATGAGCAGTTCTTC
CDR3: CGARTIYNEQFF